This T cell receptor (beta chain) was observed in a study of blood T cell repertoires in COVID-19. Whole-study context: Italy, Spain and the United States were the sources of the convalescent and acute COVID-19 samples.

Method: immunoSEQ multiplex PCR; TCRdb's copy keeps in-frame clones and lacks some. The sample consists of 350,000 to 450,000 clones, around nine tenths of them appearing once. Germline loops: CDR1 LNHDA, CDR2 SQIVND (reference sequence). The ends lost 6 bases at V and 4 bases at J; junction bases unmatched: 9. This CDR3 contains 15 residues. The receptor's source is a young woman who had been exposed to COVID-19. Sequencing used PBMCs or T cells enriched from blood (not recorded which). The chain couples TRBV19 to TRBJ1-1; 9 bases align to TRBD1. The CDR3 coding sequence is TGTGCCAGTAGGAGCTCGGACAGGGGAATCACTGAAGCTTTCTTT. Translated: CASRSSDRGITEAFF.